This section outlines one T cell receptor (beta chain) sequence together with its context. As yet, its antigen is unknown. Distinct nucleotide sequences in the sample also encode this CDR3. Germline V lookup: CDR1 SEHNR, CDR2 FQNEAQ (reference sequence). CDR3 length: 14 residues. J was trimmed by 4 bases and V by 1 base; bases with no gene match: 2. This record comes from a study of shared clonotypes between healthy human individuals. At the level of the study: Donors consisted of two women and a few men between 18 and 49.

Study outcomes and limitations: Investigators expected sequencing depth to affect clonotype sharing among donors.

Here immunoSEQ multiplex PCR was the method, and the copy in TCRdb shows in-frame clones only, minus some. Of fewer than 1.6 million clones listed, approximately 98.5% are singletons. Material for sequencing was naive CD4+ T cells sorted from blood. Documented subset: CD45RA+ positively selected. The TCR sequence derives from a man aged 25-45 years in good health. The V call is TRBV7-9, the J call TRBJ2-5; TRBD2 matches at 8 bases. CDR3 region: CASSLGLAGETQYF. DNA for the CDR3: TGTGCCAGCAGCTTAGGGCTAGCGGGAGAGACCCAGTACTTC.